These 23 T cell receptor beta chains originate from one sample sequenced in a study of breast tumors, draining lymph nodes, adjacent tissues. Via MiXCR, TCRdb re-called the multiplex PCR reads, giving one row per CDR3 protein. This table holds more than 250,000 distinct CDR3 sequences, roughly 31% found once. Breast cancer patients provided tissue from their axillary draining lymph nodes. The specimen sequenced was axillary lymph node tissue. These receptors were collected from a female donor with breast cancer. Some clones in this sample may be carry-over from other donors' samples.

This clonotype was counted only a few times. The chain is built from TRBV6-5 and TRBJ2-7, with 9 bases aligning to TRBD1. The CDR3 has 14 amino acids. CDR1 and CDR2 (germline): MNHEY, SVGAGI. V shed 5 bases and J 6 bases; nucleotides not matched to a gene: 8. The CDR3 coding sequence is TGTGCCAGCAGTCACGTCGGGACAGGGAGCGAGCAGTACTTC. Translated, it gives CASSHVGTGSEQYF.

There are many counts of this clonotype. The gene calls are TRBV11-2 and TRBJ2-1, with D hard to call. Germline CDR1 reads SGHAT; CDR2 reads FQNNGV. V was shortened by 5 bases and J by 4 bases, with 9 bases between the two germline ends. The CDR3 totals 13 residues. The CDR3 reads CASSPDTYNEQFF. CDR3 bases: TGTGCCAGCAGCCCCGACACTTACAATGAGCAGTTCTTC.

In its sample, this clonotype was seen a few times. It may be a read error: a sequence one base away is much more abundant. This chain connects TRBV5-4 to TRBJ1-2, with 8 bases lining up with TRBD1. The CDR3 runs 16 residues. Germline loops: CDR1 SGHNT, CDR2 YYREEE (reference sequence). CDR3 residues: CASSLGTAGGAYGHTF. The CDR3 DNA reads TGTGCCAGCAGCTTGGGAACGGCAGGGGGCGCGTATGGCCACACCTTC.

This clonotype has just a few counts. The gene calls are TRBV27 and TRBJ2-3; D gene unclear. The CDR3 has 14 residues. Germline V gene sequence: CDR1 MNHEY, CDR2 SMNVEV (reference sequence). The V gene lost 3 bases and the J gene lost 4 bases, with 11 bases spanning the gap. The CDR3 region has the DNA TGTGCCAGCAGTTTCCGCGACATAGCAGATACGCAGTATTTT. Amino acids: CASSFRDIADTQYF.

At least ten counts were recorded for this clonotype. The chain has TRBV9 and TRBJ2-5, with TRBD1 as a possible D gene (6 bases). From germline, CDR1 is SGDLS and CDR2 YYNGEE. V lost 0 bases and J lost 5, with 14 bases in between. The CDR3 is 15 residues long. CDR3 loop: CASSVGPGAEETQYF. CDR3 in DNA: TGTGCCAGCAGCGTAGGTCCAGGGGCAGAGGAGACCCAGTACTTC. Full variable domain (missing parts from reference TRBV9 and TRBJ2-5): DSGVTQTPKHLITATGQRVTLRCSPRSGDLSVYWYQQSLDQGLQFLIQYYNGEERAKGNILERFSAQQFPDLHSELNLSSLELGDSALYFCASSVGPGAEETQYFGPGTRLLVL.

A word on this clonotype: A much larger clone lies a single base off, so this may be a read error. Because it lacks the conserved phenylalanine or tryptophan at the end, this CDR3 is likely a read error. This chain connects TRBV19 to TRBJ2-7; the match to TRBD1 covers 7 bases. V lost 3 bases, J lost 1 base, and 9 bases stayed unmatched. The germline CDR1 and CDR2 sequences are LNHDA and SQIVND (reference sequence). The CDR3 totals 16 residues. The CDR3 DNA reads TGTGCCAGTAGTATGCAGGTACAGGGGCCATCCTACGAGCAGTACTCC. Residues: CASSMQVQGPSYEQYS.

About this clonotype itself: A much more abundant neighbour one base away suggests this may be a read error. V and J are TRBV12-5 and TRBJ2-5; D may be TRBD1 (5 bases). The CDR3 runs to 13 residues. CDR1 is LGHNT, CDR2 FRNRAP, per germline. CDR3 region: CASVLGRVETQYF. The CDR3, as DNA: TGTGCTAGTGTTTTGGGCAGGGTAGAGACCCAGTACTTC.

This clonotype was counted many times. The chain couples TRBV20-1 to TRBJ2-3; D is ambiguous. The germline gives CDR1 DFQATT, CDR2 SNEGSKA (reference sequence). CDR3 length: 12 amino acids. With 0 bases removed from V and 5 bases from J, the gap between germline ends came to 6 bases. CDR3 in amino acids: CSARDLGDTQYF. The CDR3 DNA is TGCAGTGCTAGAGATCTGGGAGATACGCAGTATTTT.

On this clonotype: Since a much larger clone is just one base distant, this may be a read error. The chain uses TRBV19 and TRBJ2-1; 8 nucleotides line up with TRBD2. Per the germline V gene, CDR1 is LNHDA and CDR2 is SQIVND (reference sequence). This CDR3 spans 18 amino acids. CDR3 sequence (DNA): TGTGCCAGTAGTCCGGGACTAGGTGGGGTTGGGCCCTACAATGAGCCGTTCTTC. Protein sequence: CASSPGLGGVGPYNEPFF.

This clonotype was recorded at least ten times. The V gene is TRBV6-5, the J gene TRBJ1-2; D is perhaps TRBD1 (6 bases). The CDR3 is 13 residues long. Germline values: CDR1 MNHEY, CDR2 SVGAGI. Trimming left V 2 bases short and J 7 bases short, with 11 bases between. For the CDR3, the DNA is TGTGCCAGCAGTTACGGACAGCTAGTTGGCTACACCTTC. This encodes CASSYGQLVGYTF.

A note on this clonotype: This may stem from a read error, because a much larger clone lies one nucleotide away. The CDR3 protein is CASSPSRTSGTEETQYF. CDR3 DNA: TGTGCTAGCAGCCCCTCTCGGACTAGCGGGACGGAAGAGACCCAGTACTTC. This chain links TRBV7-7 with TRBJ2-5, with TRBD2 matching 12 bases. Germline loops: CDR1 SSHAT, CDR2 FNYEAQ (reference sequence). This CDR3 is built from 17 residues.

This clonotype was detected ten times or more. The chain couples TRBV2 to TRBJ2-6; D possibly corresponds to TRBD2 (7 bases). The length of the CDR3 is 14 residues. CDR1 is SNHLY and CDR2 is FYNNEI in the germline V gene. The CDR3, as DNA: TGTGGGGGGCTAGCGGTCTCTGGGGCCAACGTCCTGACTTTC. This codes for CGGLAVSGANVLTF.

Comments on this clonotype: A much larger clone lies one base from this, so it may be a read error. The chain has TRBV6-6 and TRBJ2-2, with 11 bases lining up with TRBD2. CDR1 and CDR2 from the germline V gene are MNHNY and SVGAGI (reference sequence). The CDR3 loop spans 16 amino acids. CDR3 DNA: TGTGCCGGCAGTCTAACTAGCGGGGGAAACACCGGGGAGCTGTTTTTT. As protein: CAGSLTSGGNTGELFF.

The rearrangement uses TRBV9 and TRBJ2-3; D not certain. In germline, CDR1 is SGDLS, CDR2 YYNGEE. The CDR3 is made up of 14 amino acids. V lost 0 bases and J 2 bases, leaving 7 bases between the germline ends. The CDR3 bases are TGTGCCAGCAGCGTAGATGTGTCCACAGATACGCAGTATTTT. It is translated as CASSVDVSTDTQYF.

Concerning this clonotype itself: A much larger clone lies one base from this, so it may be a read error. This sequence joins TRBV29-1 and TRBJ2-1; 9 positions agree with TRBD1. The CDR3 spans 14 residues. The germline V gene encodes CDR1 SQVTM and CDR2 ANQGSEA. CDR3 residues: CSYKGQGSCNEQFF. The CDR3 DNA is TGCAGCTACAAGGGACAGGGCTCCTGCAATGAGCAGTTCTTC.

The chain is built from TRBV4-1 and TRBJ2-4, with a tentative D call TRBD2 (5 bases). This CDR3 spans 16 amino acids. Germline CDR1 is MGHRA and CDR2 is YSYEKL. Trimming pared 0 bases from V and 2 bases from J, leaving 11 bases between. In DNA, the CDR3 is TGCGCCAGCAGCCAAGATGGGAGTCGGACCAAAAACATTCAGTACTTC. Translation gives CASSQDGSRTKNIQYF.

This clonotype has only a few counts. V and J are TRBV25-1 and TRBJ1-1; maybe TRBD1 (5 bases). Germline lookup yields CDR1 MGHDK and CDR2 SYGVNS. CDR3 size: 15 residues. Trimming removed 6 bases at V and 5 bases at J, with 19 bases between. The CDR3 loop reads CASRARGDSRTEAFF. In nucleotides, the CDR3 is TGTGCCAGCAGAGCGCGGGGGGACTCGCGAACTGAAGCTTTCTTT.

The chain employs TRBV6-1 and TRBJ1-4; D may be TRBD1 (5 bases). Germline V gene data show CDR1 as MNHNS and CDR2 as SASEGT. CDR3 size: 16 residues. V gave up 7 bases and J gave up 7 bases, with 22 bases separating them. The CDR3 here is CASIRGRWGSGEKLFF. CDR3 DNA sequence: TGTGCCAGCATTAGGGGACGTTGGGGGTCAGGTGAAAAACTGTTTTTT.

This clonotype was detected many times. The CDR3 loop is CASRRSYGTLDYGYTF. The CDR3 DNA sequence: TGTGCCAGTAGACGATCCTACGGGACGCTCGACTATGGCTACACCTTC. J is TRBJ1-2 and V is TRBV19, with D possibly being TRBD1 (5 bases). V was shortened by 6 bases and J by 3 bases, with 20 bases between the two germline ends. The V gene's germline CDR1 is LNHDA and CDR2 SQIVND (reference sequence). The CDR3 runs to 16 residues.

At least ten counts were recorded for this clonotype. This chain links TRBV11-2 with TRBJ2-7; D ambiguous. V was shortened by 1 base and J by 7 bases, with 8 bases between the two germline ends. The CDR3 has 12 amino acids. The germline CDR1 and CDR2 sequences are SGHAT and FQNNGV. The CDR3 here is CASSLGGFEQYF. In DNA, the CDR3 is TGTGCCAGCAGCTTAGGAGGATTTGAGCAGTACTTC.

This clonotype was seen many times. The V gene is TRBV5-1, the J gene TRBJ1-4; maybe TRBD1 (5 bases). This CDR3 is built from 14 residues. Trimming took off 0 bases at V and 6 bases at J, with 9 bases between the two ends. Per germline, CDR1 SGHRS and CDR2 YFSETQ. CDR3 in DNA: TGCGCCAGCAGCTTGGGGGGGGGAGATGAAAAACTGTTTTTT. Residues: CASSLGGGDEKLFF.

This clonotype was observed at least ten times. This chain links TRBV11-2 with TRBJ2-3; D not resolved. V lost 4 bases and J 5 bases, leaving 13 bases between the germline ends. The V gene's germline CDR1 is SGHAT and CDR2 FQNNGV. CDR3 length: 14 residues. The CDR3 is CASSSTGPIDTQYF. DNA for the CDR3: TGTGCCAGCAGCTCCACCGGCCCGATAGATACGCAGTATTTT.

Ten or more counts support this clonotype. The V and J genes are TRBV20-1 and TRBJ2-1; no definite D call. The V end was cut by 3 bases, the J end by 3 bases, with 18 bases between. In germline, CDR1 is DFQATT, CDR2 SNEGSKA (reference sequence). This CDR3 comprises 16 residues. Here the CDR3 DNA reads TGCAGTGCTAGTCTCCGAGAGAATTGGGGCTACAATGAGCAGTTCTTC. Translated, it gives CSASLRENWGYNEQFF.